This T cell receptor beta chain was retrieved from a study of radiation and T cells in renal cell carcinoma. Background on the study: Nephrectomy followed 15 Gy stereotactic body radiation by 4 weeks.

This CDR3 contains 14 residues. V was clipped by 2 bases and J by 1 base, with 6 bases between them. Germline CDR1 reads KGHSH; CDR2 reads LQKENI. Time point defined: baseline pretreatment blood. Regarding treatment: 15 Gy SBRT to primary tumor, nephrectomy 4 weeks later. Serial blood draws occurred at baseline and 2 and 4 weeks post-SBRT. Here immunoSEQ multiplex PCR was the method, and the copy in TCRdb shows in-frame clones only, minus some. In the table there are 150,000 or so clones, less than 90% of which are singletons. The rearrangement links TRBV18 to TRBJ1-5, with D tentatively TRBD1 (5 bases). This receptor was taken from a woman aged 45 to 65 with renal cell carcinoma. The sample in question was blood, obtained from a patient whose treatment included radiotherapy and nephrectomy. Here the CDR3 DNA reads TGTGCCAGCTCACCAGGGGGAAGCAATCAGCCCCAGCATTTT. Its protein product is CASSPGGSNQPQHF.